This T cell receptor (beta chain) was profiled in a study of T cell responses to AZD1222 COVID-19 vaccine. General study findings and limits: Vaccine-related CD4 TCRs covered spike, predominating at 160-218 and 743-854. Unmutated variant regions reportedly attract nearly half of all spike-specific TCRs. Seropositivity was recorded at baseline in only 6 or 7 AZD1222 recipients.

CDR1 and CDR2 from the germline V gene are GTSNPN and SVGIG (reference sequence). V was cut by 3 bases and J by 6 bases, with 5 bases left in between. CDR3 length equals 10 residues. Using immunoSEQ multiplex PCR, the repertoire was profiled, and TCRdb retains in-frame clones only, with some absent. The profile shows roughly 120,000 clones, around 91% of them singletons. This clone is a singleton in its sample. Its antigen is unknown. This receptor was obtained from an adult who received the AZD1222 COVID-19 vaccine. Sample: peripheral blood, taken 28 days after the second AZD1222 dose. The chain employs TRBV30 and TRBJ1-2, with D perhaps TRBD1 (5 bases). The CDR3 nucleotides read TGTGCCTGGAGGGGGGATGGCTACACCTTC. This codes for CAWRGDGYTF.